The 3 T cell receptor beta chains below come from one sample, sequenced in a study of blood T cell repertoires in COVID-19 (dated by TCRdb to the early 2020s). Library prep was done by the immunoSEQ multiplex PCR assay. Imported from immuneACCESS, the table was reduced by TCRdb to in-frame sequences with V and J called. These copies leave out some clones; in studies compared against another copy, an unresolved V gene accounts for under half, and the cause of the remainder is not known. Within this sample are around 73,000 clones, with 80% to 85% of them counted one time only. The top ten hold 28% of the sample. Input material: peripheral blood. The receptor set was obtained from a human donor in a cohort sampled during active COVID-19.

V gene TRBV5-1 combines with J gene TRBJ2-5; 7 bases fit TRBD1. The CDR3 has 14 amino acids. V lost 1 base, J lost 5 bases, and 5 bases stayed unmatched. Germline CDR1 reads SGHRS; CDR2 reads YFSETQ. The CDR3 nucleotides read TGCGCCAGCAGCTTGACAGGGGAGAAGGAGACCCAGTACTTC. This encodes CASSLTGEKETQYF.

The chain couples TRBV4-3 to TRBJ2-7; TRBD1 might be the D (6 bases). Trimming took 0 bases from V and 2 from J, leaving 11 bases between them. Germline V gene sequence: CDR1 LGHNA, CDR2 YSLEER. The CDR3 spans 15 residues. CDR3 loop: CASSQEGGPTYEQYF. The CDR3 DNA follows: TGCGCCAGCAGCCAAGAAGGGGGACCTACCTACGAGCAGTACTTC.

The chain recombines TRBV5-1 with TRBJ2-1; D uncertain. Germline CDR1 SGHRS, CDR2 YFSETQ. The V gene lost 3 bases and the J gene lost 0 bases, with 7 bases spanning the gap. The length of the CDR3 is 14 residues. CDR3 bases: TGCGCCAGCAGCTCTGGGCTCTCCTACAATGAGCAGTTCTTC. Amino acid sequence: CASSSGLSYNEQFF.